This TCR beta chain derives from a study of CD8 T cells in Susac syndrome. General observations from the study: As acknowledged by the study, its TCR sequencing and HLA analysis included a relatively small number of individuals.

Sequencing of TCR beta was undertaken in CD8+ and CD4+ T cells derived from blood. Details on this clonotype: The target antigen is unknown.

Germline CDR1 and CDR2: MDHEN and SYDVKM. The CDR3 has 14 residues. V gave up 5 bases and J gave up 1 base, with 12 bases separating them. RNA totalling 0.5 to 1 ug underwent reverse transcription with random hexamers. From the immunoSEQ multiplex PCR reads, TCRdb called clonotypes with MiXCR, one entry per CDR3 protein. Of 130,000 or so distinct CDR3 sequences detected, approximately 95% appear once; the ten largest clones hold over 0.1%. The sequenced sample consisted of CD4+ T cells from PBMCs. J is TRBJ2-7 and V is TRBV28, with no clear D. This receptor was taken from a human donor with multiple sclerosis. Written as DNA, the CDR3 is TGTGCCAGCAGTCCGTCCCTTCCGTCCTACGAGCAGTACTTC. Translated: CASSPSLPSYEQYF.